The rows below give T cell receptor beta chains drawn from one sample of a study of CD8 T cells in ankylosing spondylitis. One entry per CDR3 protein results from TCRdb running MiXCR on the 5' RACE reads. The sample includes 150,000 or so distinct CDR3 sequences, around 9.6% of them seen just once. Specimen: blood, either unsorted or a sorted T cell fraction (not recorded which). The source is a female donor with ankylosing spondylitis or in good health (not recorded which). The CDR3 runs from the conserved cysteine through the conserved F or W. A D gene is named only where the DNA matches it firmly.

>.|TRBJ2-7|TRBV3-1
CASSPGSGGYEQYF
>TRBD1|TRBJ1-1|TRBV4-3
CASSQDSPGTGFNTEAFF
>.|TRBJ2-7|TRBV7-9
CASSPGTPSTYEQYF
>.|TRBJ2-1|TRBV4-3
CASSQAGNAYNEQFF
>.|TRBJ1-4|TRBV12-3/TRBV12-4
CASSNGEKLFF
>TRBD2|TRBJ2-5|TRBV9
CASSVGLAGDGEETQYF
>TRBD1|TRBJ2-3|TRBV4-3
CASSQDLDRGPTDTQYF
>.|TRBJ2-7|TRBV27
CASSSSGPYEQYF
>.|TRBJ2-1|TRBV20-1
CSAPGAAASYNEQFF
>.|TRBJ1-1|TRBV11-2
CASFGASTEAFF
>.|TRBJ2-4|TRBV5-1
CASSWEEGNIQYF
>.|TRBJ1-1|TRBV12-5
CASGTRQAEAFF
>TRBD2|TRBJ2-1|TRBV5-6
CASSRPFQGLAGDYNEQFF
>.|TRBJ2-5|TRBV24-1
CATSESSTVLNQETQYF